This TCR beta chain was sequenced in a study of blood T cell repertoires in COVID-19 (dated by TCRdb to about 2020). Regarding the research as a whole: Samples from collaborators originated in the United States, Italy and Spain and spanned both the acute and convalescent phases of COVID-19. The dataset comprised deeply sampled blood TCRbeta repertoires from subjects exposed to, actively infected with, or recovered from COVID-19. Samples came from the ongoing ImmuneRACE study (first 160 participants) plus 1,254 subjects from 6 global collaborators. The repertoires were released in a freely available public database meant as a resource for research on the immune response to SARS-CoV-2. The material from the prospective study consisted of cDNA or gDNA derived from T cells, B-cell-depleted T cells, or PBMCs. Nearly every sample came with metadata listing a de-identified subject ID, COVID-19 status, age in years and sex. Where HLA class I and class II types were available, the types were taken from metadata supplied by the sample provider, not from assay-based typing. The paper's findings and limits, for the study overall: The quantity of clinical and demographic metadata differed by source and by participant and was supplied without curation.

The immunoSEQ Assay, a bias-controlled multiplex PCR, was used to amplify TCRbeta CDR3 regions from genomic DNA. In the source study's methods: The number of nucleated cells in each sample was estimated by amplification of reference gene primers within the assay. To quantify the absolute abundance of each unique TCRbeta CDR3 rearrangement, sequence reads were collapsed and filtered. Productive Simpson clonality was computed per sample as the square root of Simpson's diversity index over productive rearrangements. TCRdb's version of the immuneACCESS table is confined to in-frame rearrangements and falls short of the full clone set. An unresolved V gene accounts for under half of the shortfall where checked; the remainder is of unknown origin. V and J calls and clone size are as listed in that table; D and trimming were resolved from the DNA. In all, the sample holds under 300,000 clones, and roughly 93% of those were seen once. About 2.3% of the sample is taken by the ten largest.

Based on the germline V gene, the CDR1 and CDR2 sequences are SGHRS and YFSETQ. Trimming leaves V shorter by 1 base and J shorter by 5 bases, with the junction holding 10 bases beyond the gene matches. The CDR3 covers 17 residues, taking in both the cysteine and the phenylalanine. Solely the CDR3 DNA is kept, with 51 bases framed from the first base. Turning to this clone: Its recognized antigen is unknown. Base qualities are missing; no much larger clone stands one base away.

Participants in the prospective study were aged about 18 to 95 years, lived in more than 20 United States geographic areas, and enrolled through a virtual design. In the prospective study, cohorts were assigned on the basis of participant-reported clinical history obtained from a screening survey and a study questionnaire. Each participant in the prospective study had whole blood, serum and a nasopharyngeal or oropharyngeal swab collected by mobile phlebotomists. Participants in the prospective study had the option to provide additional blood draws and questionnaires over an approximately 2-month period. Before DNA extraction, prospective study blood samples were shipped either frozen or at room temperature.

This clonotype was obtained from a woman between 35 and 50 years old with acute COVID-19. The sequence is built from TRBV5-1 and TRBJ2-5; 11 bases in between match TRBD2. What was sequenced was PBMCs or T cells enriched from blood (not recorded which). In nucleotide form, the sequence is TGCGCCAGCAGCTTGTGGGTGACTAGCGGGGCGGCGGAGACCCAGTACTTC. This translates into CASSLWVTSGAAETQYF.